These 19 T cell receptor beta chains share one sample of origin, sequenced in a study. Clones were sequenced by immunoSEQ multiplex PCR, and TCRdb holds only the in-frame ones, with some missing. The table lists about 50,000 clones, approximately 93% of them singletons. Input material: PBMCs. These receptors were collected from a man aged 35 to 55 with rheumatoid arthritis.

V and J are TRBV13 and TRBJ1-1, with D possibly matching TRBD1 (5 bases). CDR1 and CDR2 (germline): PRHDT, FYEKMQ (reference sequence). V shed 2 bases and J shed 1 base, with 14 bases lying between them. This CDR3 is 16 amino acids long. The CDR3 bases are TGTGCCAGCAGCTTAAAAACAGGTACAAAGAACACTGAAGCTTTCTTT. The encoded protein is CASSLKTGTKNTEAFF.

The V call is TRBV19, the J call TRBJ1-2; D perhaps matches TRBD1 (5 bases). Trimming stripped 7 bases from V and 4 bases from J, with 16 bases between. The germline CDR1 and CDR2 sequences are LNHDA and SQIVND (reference sequence). The CDR3 runs 14 residues. CDR3 bases: TGTGCCAGTACGCTAGGGACGGAGATCTATGGCTACACCTTC. Translating it yields CASTLGTEIYGYTF.

The chain combines TRBV6-5 with TRBJ1-4, with D unresolved. V dropped 6 bases and J dropped 8 bases, with 10 bases sitting between them. The CDR3 extends over 12 amino acids. CDR1 MNHEY and CDR2 SVGAGI come from the germline V gene. The chain's CDR3 is CASRRESEKLFF. The CDR3 region has the DNA TGTGCCAGCAGAAGGGAGTCAGAAAAACTGTTTTTT.

This clone showed up just once. The V call is TRBV14, the J call TRBJ1-6; D ambiguous. The CDR3 is made up of 14 amino acids. Trimming cost V 0 bases and J 8 bases, with 8 bases left between them. Germline loops: CDR1 SGHDN, CDR2 FVKESK. The CDR3 nucleotides read TGTGCCAGCAGCCAAGATCAGAGGTATTCACCCCTCCACTTT. Its translation: CASSQDQRYSPLHF.

V gene TRBV7-2 combines with J gene TRBJ2-2; D is uncertain. Germline V gene sequence: CDR1 SGHTA, CDR2 FQGNSA. V lost 5 bases, J lost 6 bases, and 19 bases lay in between. This CDR3 has 16 residues. CDR3: CASSLGPTAGPGELFF. CDR3 DNA: TGTGCCAGCAGCCTAGGCCCCACCGCCGGACCCGGGGAGCTGTTTTTT.

This rearrangement joins TRBV5-1 to TRBJ1-2; TRBD1 agrees at 7 bases. Unmatched junction bases numbered 14, after V lost 5 bases and J lost 7 bases. Germline V gives CDR1 SGHRS, CDR2 YFSETQ. The CDR3 is 15 residues long. This chain's CDR3 is CASSRQGVDPRGYTF. As DNA, the CDR3 is TGCGCCAGCAGTAGACAGGGTGTAGATCCCCGTGGCTACACCTTC.

The chain is built from TRBV5-5 and TRBJ1-5; weak D call: TRBD1 (6 bases). Trimming cost V 3 bases and J 2 bases, with 18 bases left between them. Germline V gives CDR1 SGHKS, CDR2 YYEKEE (reference sequence). The CDR3 is 17 amino acids. The CDR3 loop reads CASSSRGGGKGNQPQHF. The CDR3 DNA reads TGTGCCAGCAGCTCCCGGGGAGGGGGGAAGGGCAATCAGCCCCAGCATTTT.

A remark on this clone: Within the sample, other DNA sequences also encode this same CDR3. CDR3 coding DNA: TGCGCCAGCAGCTTGGGACAGGCAGATACGCAGTATTTT. Amino acid sequence: CASSLGQADTQYF. The chain has TRBV5-1 and TRBJ2-3, with a possible D match to TRBD1 (6 bases). The germline CDR1 and CDR2 sequences are SGHRS and YFSETQ. This CDR3 is 13 amino acids long. V gave up 0 bases and J gave up 4 bases, with 6 bases separating them.

The chain employs TRBV24-1 and TRBJ1-1; the D gene is possibly TRBD1 (5 bases). The V end lost 10 bases, the J end lost 0 bases, and 20 bases lay between the germline ends. Germline V gives CDR1 KGHDR, CDR2 SFDVKD. The length of the CDR3 is 16 residues. CDR3 nucleotide sequence: TGTGCCACGTCCGGGACGGATGCCTCCTTGAACACTGAAGCTTTCTTT. Its translation: CATSGTDASLNTEAFF.

In its sample, this clone was seen a few times. The chain has TRBV30 and TRBJ1-6; D gene unclear. Per the germline V gene, CDR1 is GTSNPN and CDR2 is SVGIG (reference sequence). There are 15 residues in the CDR3. V was clipped by 4 bases and J by 2 bases, with 12 bases between them. The CDR3 reads CAWTGRIAYNSPLHF. CDR3 nucleotides: TGTGCCTGGACCGGACGGATAGCCTATAATTCACCCCTCCACTTT.

The rearrangement links TRBV7-8 to TRBJ1-3; D unclear. The CDR3 spans 13 residues. Germline CDR1 is SGHVS and CDR2 is FQNEAQ. Trimming removed 11 bases at V and 6 bases at J, with 17 bases between. This chain's CDR3 is CAGLRGRANTIYF. The CDR3 DNA reads TGTGCCGGCTTGAGAGGGAGGGCAAACACCATATATTTT. Combining the CDR3 with reference TRBV7-8 and TRBJ1-3 gives the whole variable domain GAGVSQSPRYKVAKRGQDVALRCDPISGHVSLFWYQQALGQGPEFLTYFQNEAQLDKSGLPSDRFFAERPEGSVSTLKIQRTQQEDSAVYLCAGLRGRANTIYFGEGSWLTVV.

This clone was detected only once. The chain employs TRBV19 and TRBJ1-1, with D perhaps matching TRBD1 (6 bases). From germline, CDR1 is LNHDA and CDR2 SQIVND (reference sequence). CDR3 length equals 13 residues. The ends were cut back, 2 bases at V and 6 bases at J, with 10 bases in the middle. The CDR3 nucleotides are TGTGCCAGTAGTATAAAACAGGGCTCTGAAGCTTTCTTT. Protein: CASSIKQGSEAFF.

The CDR3 sequence is CASSYSLNQDYGYTF. The CDR3 DNA follows: TGTGCCAGCAGTTACTCACTGAACCAAGACTATGGCTACACCTTC. The chain uses TRBV6-6 and TRBJ1-2; D is unresolved. V was cut by 0 bases and J by 3 bases, with 11 bases left in between. The germline V gene encodes CDR1 MNHNY and CDR2 SVGAGI (reference sequence). CDR3 size: 15 residues.

The J gene is TRBJ2-2, the V gene TRBV27; D gene unclear. Germline loops: CDR1 MNHEY, CDR2 SMNVEV (reference sequence). CDR3 length: 13 amino acids. V was cut by 5 bases and J by 8 bases, with 12 bases left in between. DNA of the CDR3: TGTGCCAGCAGTCAACCGGTGATGGGGGAGCTGTTTTTT. Amino acids: CASSQPVMGELFF.

This clone was observed once. The chain has TRBV11-2 and TRBJ1-1; tentative D call: TRBD1 (5 bases). Germline values: CDR1 SGHAT, CDR2 FQNNGV. The CDR3 length is 14 residues. V gave up 4 bases and J gave up 0 bases, with 9 bases separating them. CDR3 nucleotides: TGTGCCAGCAGCTGGGACGGATTGAACACTGAAGCTTTCTTT. Its translation: CASSWDGLNTEAFF. Full variable domain (remainder filled in from reference TRBV11-2 and TRBJ1-1): EAGVAQSPRYKIIEKRQSVAFWCNPISGHATLYWYQQILGQGPKLLIQFQNNGVVDDSQLPKDRFSAERLKGVDSTLKIQPAKLEDSAVYLCASSWDGLNTEAFFGQGTRLTVV.

V and J are TRBV30 and TRBJ2-7; 8 nucleotides align to TRBD2. This CDR3 is built from 12 residues. Germline trimming cut 3 bases from V and 6 bases from J; bases unmatched to any gene: 4. Germline V gene data show CDR1 as GTSNPN and CDR2 as SVGIG (reference sequence). The CDR3 DNA follows: TGTGCCTGGAGCGGCGGGGGGATCGAGCAGTACTTC. Translation: CAWSGGGIEQYF.

The chain employs TRBV9 and TRBJ2-4; the match to TRBD2 covers 10 bases. CDR1 is SGDLS and CDR2 is YYNGEE in the germline V gene. This CDR3 spans 18 amino acids. The trim removed 4 bases at V and 4 bases at J, leaving 14 bases unmatched. This CDR3 reads CASSPLRTSGTNKNIQYF. CDR3 DNA: TGTGCCAGCAGCCCCCTGAGGACTAGCGGAACAAATAAAAACATTCAGTACTTC.

This sequence joins TRBV7-3 and TRBJ2-3; D possibly corresponds to TRBD1 (6 bases). Per germline, CDR1 SGHTA and CDR2 FQGTGA. This CDR3 is 15 amino acids long. Trimming removed 5 bases at V and 5 bases at J, with 17 bases between. The CDR3 loop is CASSPALGAGDTQYF. The CDR3 DNA sequence: TGTGCCAGCAGCCCCGCGCTGGGGGCCGGAGATACGCAGTATTTT.

This chain's CDR3 is CASRDRGGADTQYF. CDR3 nucleotides: TGTGCCAGCAGAGACAGGGGGGGTGCAGATACGCAGTATTTT. The chain links TRBV28 to TRBJ2-3, with TRBD1 identical over 9 bases. The CDR3 contains 14 residues. V lost 6 bases to trimming and J lost 4 bases; unmatched junction nucleotides: 5. Germline CDR1 is MDHEN and CDR2 is SYDVKM.